Listed here are 14 T cell receptor beta chains from one sample, sequenced in a study of spatial heterogeneity in lung cancer (dated by TCRdb to the late 2010s). What the time point label conveys for this sample: sample taken at primary tumor resection. Without any cell sorting, TCR sequencing was performed on whole RNA extracted either from tumor and nontumor lung tissue or from cryopreserved PBMC samples. Library creation used 5' RACE. Sequencing took place on a NextSeq 500. TCRdb passed the public sequencing reads through fastp at Q25 and MiXCR, retaining productive beta sequences. Here each entry gathers all rows of one CDR3 protein and keeps the most common genes and DNA. The sample data list about 38,000 distinct CDR3 sequences, and roughly 5% of these were observed just once. Around 25% of the sample rests with the top ten. The sequencing used PBMCs, collected at surgery. The receptors were gathered from a female donor with early-stage non-small cell lung cancer.

This clonotype was observed at least ten times. V usage is TRBV12-3 or TRBV12-4 and J usage is TRBJ1-1, with D possibly being TRBD1 (6 bases). The CDR3 loop spans 15 amino acids. The V end was cut by 3 bases, the J end by 5 bases, with 16 bases between. CDR3 loop: CASSLAGGVGTEAFF. For the CDR3, the DNA is TGTGCCAGCAGTTTGGCCGGGGGCGTAGGGACTGAAGCTTTCTTT.

This clonotype was seen ten or more times. V and J are TRBV11-2 and TRBJ2-7; possibly TRBD2 for D (6 bases). Germline loops: CDR1 SGHAT, CDR2 FQNNGV. V was clipped by 4 bases and J by 5 bases, with 21 bases between them. The CDR3 runs to 16 residues. The CDR3, as DNA: TGTGCCAGCAGCTCCCTAGCTCGGCGGGGCCCCCACGAGCAGTACTTC. Translated, it gives CASSSLARRGPHEQYF. The full variable domain, with the rest looked up from reference TRBV11-2 and TRBJ2-7, is EAGVAQSPRYKIIEKRQSVAFWCNPISGHATLYWYQQILGQGPKLLIQFQNNGVVDDSQLPKDRFSAERLKGVDSTLKIQPAKLEDSAVYLCASSSLARRGPHEQYFGPGTRLTVT.

As DNA, the CDR3 is TGTGCCAGCAGCTTAACAGGGGTGAGGCACATGAACACTGAAGCTTTCTTT. Translation gives CASSLTGVRHMNTEAFF. The gene calls are TRBV11-2 and TRBJ1-1; 7 nucleotides agree with TRBD1. The CDR3 totals 17 residues. The trim removed 2 bases at V and 0 bases at J, leaving 9 bases unmatched. The V gene's germline CDR1 is SGHAT and CDR2 FQNNGV.

The rearrangement links TRBV3-1 to TRBJ1-6, with a weak D call TRBD1 (6 bases). The germline CDR1 and CDR2 sequences are LGHDT and YNNKEL (reference sequence). Trimming pared 5 bases from V and 7 bases from J, leaving 15 bases between. CDR3 length: 15 residues. The CDR3 protein is CASSTTDSPNSPLHF. The CDR3, as DNA: TGTGCCAGCAGCACCACGGACAGTCCCAATTCACCCCTCCACTTT. Looking up the rest from reference TRBV3-1 and TRBJ1-6 gives the full variable domain: DTAVSQTPKYLVTQMGNDKSIKCEQNLGHDTMYWYKQDSKKFLKIMFSYNNKELIINETVPNRFSPKSPDKAHLNLHINSLELGDSAVYFCASSTTDSPNSPLHFGNGTRLTVT.

This clonotype was seen repeatedly, ten times or more. The genes are TRBV5-1 and TRBJ2-7; maybe TRBD2 (5 bases). The CDR3 is 15 amino acids. Trimming cost V 0 bases and J 0 bases, with 10 bases left between them. Germline-derived CDR1 and CDR2 are SGHRS and YFSETQ. CDR3 protein: CASSLVAGGSYEQYF. As DNA, the CDR3 is TGCGCCAGCAGCTTGGTCGCAGGAGGCTCCTACGAGCAGTACTTC. The variable domain in full, completed from reference TRBV5-1 and TRBJ2-7, reads KAGVTQTPRYLIKTRGQQVTLSCSPISGHRSVSWYQQTPGQGLQFLFEYFSETQRNKGNFPGRFSGRQFSNSRSEMNVSTLELGDSALYLCASSLVAGGSYEQYFGPGTRLTVT.

The V and J genes are TRBV19 and TRBJ1-4; no firm D call. Trimming pared 2 bases from V and 8 bases from J, leaving 6 bases between. Germline assignment: CDR1 LNHDA and CDR2 SQIVND (reference sequence). This CDR3 spans 12 amino acids. The chain's CDR3 is CASSIRSEKLFF. In DNA, the CDR3 is TGTGCCAGTAGTATACGTTCCGAAAAACTGTTTTTT.

The sample holds many counts of this clonotype. The rearrangement links TRBV7-8 to TRBJ1-1; D gene unclear. Trimming removed 5 bases from V and 0 bases from J, with 7 bases in between. CDR3 length: 13 residues. CDR1 is SGHVS, CDR2 FQNEAQ, per germline. The CDR3 nucleotides read TGTGCCAGCAGCCCGACTGTGAACACTGAAGCTTTCTTT. Residues: CASSPTVNTEAFF.

This clonotype was picked up many times. CDR3 sequence reads: CASSAQGTGANVLTF. CDR3 DNA: TGTGCCAGCAGTGCTCAGGGAACTGGGGCCAACGTCCTGACTTTC. J is TRBJ2-6 and V is TRBV27; D is possibly TRBD1 (5 bases). V was clipped by 5 bases and J by 2 bases, with 10 bases between them. CDR1 and CDR2 (germline): MNHEY, SMNVEV (reference sequence). The CDR3 totals 15 residues.

This clonotype has ten or more counts. The V call is TRBV20-1, the J call TRBJ2-7, with TRBD1 matching over 9 bases. CDR3 length: 15 amino acids. Germline lookup yields CDR1 DFQATT and CDR2 SNEGSKA (reference sequence). With 1 base clipped from V and 9 bases from J, the junction kept 13 bases outside the gene matches. The CDR3: CSARGPGQGSSGQYF. CDR3 sequence (DNA): TGCAGTGCTAGAGGTCCGGGACAGGGTAGTTCTGGGCAGTACTTC.

This clonotype has ten or more counts. This rearrangement joins TRBV7-9 to TRBJ1-5; 10 bases fit TRBD1. The CDR3 is 16 amino acids. Germline assignment: CDR1 SEHNR and CDR2 FQNEAQ (reference sequence). After removal of 1 base from V and 3 bases from J, the junction contained 3 bases not matched to a gene. The DNA of the CDR3 is TGTGCCAGCAGCTTAGGTGGGACAGGGGTCAATCAGCCCCAGCATTTT. Protein sequence: CASSLGGTGVNQPQHF.

This clonotype occurred many times. The chain uses TRBV2 and TRBJ2-1, with D possibly TRBD2 on 7 matching bases. Between the trimmed V and J ends, which lost 9 bases and 9 bases, there was a span of 21 bases. Germline-derived CDR1 and CDR2 are SNHLY and FYNNEI. The CDR3 is made up of 14 amino acids. The CDR3 loop reads CARRGGARSAEQFF. The CDR3 DNA sequence: TGTGCCAGGCGAGGGGGGGCGCGATCGGCTGAGCAGTTCTTC.

This clonotype was counted at least ten times. V usage is TRBV2 and J usage is TRBJ1-1; weak D call: TRBD1 (6 bases). The CDR3 has 14 amino acids. The germline V and J ends were trimmed by 4 bases and 5 bases, with 14 bases remaining between them. Germline V lookup: CDR1 SNHLY, CDR2 FYNNEI. The CDR3 is CASSANRDSTEAFF. As DNA, the CDR3 is TGTGCCAGCAGTGCAAACAGGGATAGTACTGAAGCTTTCTTT.

This chain uses TRBV19 with TRBJ2-7, with D perhaps TRBD1 (6 bases). The CDR3 consists of 15 residues. Trimming removed 7 bases at V and 0 bases at J, with 16 bases between. Germline V gene lookup returns CDR1 LNHDA and CDR2 SQIVND (reference sequence). The DNA of the CDR3 is TGTGCCAGTAAGACAGGAGTAGAATCCTCCTACGAGCAGTACTTC. As protein: CASKTGVESSYEQYF.

This chain connects TRBV7-9 to TRBJ2-5, with D hard to call. Germline CDR1 reads SEHNR; CDR2 reads FQNEAQ (reference sequence). The CDR3 covers 15 residues. The V end was cut by 2 bases, the J end by 1 base, with 11 bases between. CDR3 protein: CASSLSLGVQETQYF. CDR3 in DNA: TGTGCCAGCAGCTTAAGCCTTGGGGTCCAAGAGACCCAGTACTTC. The whole variable domain, remainder taken from reference TRBV7-9 and TRBJ2-5, is DTGVSQNPRHKITKRGQNVTFRCDPISEHNRLYWYRQTLGQGPEFLTYFQNEAQLEKSRLLSDRFSAERPKGSFSTLEIQRTEQGDSAMYLCASSLSLGVQETQYFGPGTRLLVL.